Sequencing of this TCR beta chain was carried out in a study of identical twins (dated by TCRdb to 2016 to 2017). For context, the study as a whole: To test whether fetal clonotypes persist, this study deep-sequenced TCR alpha and beta repertoires from monozygotic twins, from unrelated adults of various ages, and from cord blood. Replicate twin experiments were performed at different times using different library preparation protocols to rule out contamination. What the authors observed across the whole study: Excess twin sharing in beta out-of-frame sequences was weaker because fewer shared sequences lowered the signal-to-noise ratio. Invariant T cells such as MAIT and iNKT could partly confound zero-insertion analyses, although diverse VJ usage argued against such confounding for most clonotypes. In monozygotic twins, out-of-frame TCR alpha sharing was systematically underestimated by recombination models, although the models agreed with sharing between unrelated individuals. Because the same donors could not be followed over many years, the conclusions depended on cross-sectional statistical analysis. Compared with coincidental sharing between unrelated individuals, out-of-frame TCR alpha sequences shared between twins had an excess of sequences with low generation probability. Fewer insertions were carried by abundant cord blood beta clonotypes; a weaker similar trend was observed in young adult naive repertoires, while no such trend was observed in memory repertoires.

This clonotype was seen a handful of times. The clone's antigen remains unknown. Base qualities are not at hand, and no much larger clone is one base apart. Every donor was a healthy Caucasian. Three pairs of female monozygotic twins, all aged roughly 18 to 30 years, made up the twin cohort. The RNA used for TCR libraries was isolated from peripheral blood mononuclear cells. The CDR3 sequence holds 13 residues, the cysteine and phenylalanine included. The sequence is cut down to CDR3 DNA, 39 bases in frame from base 1. The germline V gene supplies CDR1 MNHEY and CDR2 SVGEGT. The V end loses 0 bases and the J end loses 2 bases, and a stretch of 4 bases separates them. The library was built by means of 5' RACE. Sequencing took place on an Illumina HiSeq 2000. A universal primer binding site was introduced by template switching, and a unique molecular identifier was present in the final cDNA, enabling accurate counting of TCR cDNA molecules. Specific primers in the conserved constant-segment region were used to synthesize first-strand cDNA for the TCR alpha and beta chains. Each cDNA library was double barcoded, with a SMART-Mk sample barcode plus Illumina barcodes, to control for contamination. Two successive PCR steps introduced TruSeq adapter sequences along with Illumina sample barcodes. Sequencing of the TCR alpha and beta cDNA libraries was done on the Illumina HiSeq platform using custom primers. Per the source publication's procedure: Raw reads were processed with MiGEC to extract unique molecular identifiers, and MiXCR was used to determine CDR3 positions. For each individual, recombination models were inferred using an EM algorithm with the repgenHMM and IGoR tools. Shared clonotype analysis was performed with the tcR package in R, normalizing sharing by the product of cloneset sizes. Out-of-frame nonproductive sequences were analyzed to study raw recombination free of thymic and clonal selection effects. TCRdb's own reprocessing of the public reads used fastp at Q25 and MiXCR and kept productive beta chains. Identical CDR3 protein sequences are pooled into one entry, listed with their most common genes and DNA. The V and J calls follow TCRdb's processing rather than the paper's. Recorded for this sample are approximately 600,000 distinct CDR3 sequences; less than 9% of them occurred a single time. Of the sample, over 1.5% falls within the top ten clones.

This sample also appeared in a second study, on yellow fever vaccine responses in identical twins. Looking at the second paper: The authors reported that the T cell response to vaccination in identical twins appeared partly convergent and partly personalized. In identical twins, the study followed T cell clones that responded to the vaccine with precision.

Sequenced: PBMCs. The chain employs TRBV6-2 or TRBV6-3 and TRBJ1-1; there is no confident call for the D gene. This sequence originates from a woman between 18 and 30 years old in good health. The bases are TGTGCCAGCAGTTACTCGGCCAACACTGAAGCTTTCTTT. This encodes CASSYSANTEAFF.